Here is one TCR beta chain with its context. Its antigen is unidentified. Sequenced by immunoSEQ multiplex PCR; TCRdb stores in-frame clones only, minus some. The table has some 180,000 clones, around 92% seen once. These data are taken from a study of T cell responses to AZD1222 COVID-19 vaccine. Study-level points and caveats: A reported finding is that nearly half of spike-specific TCRs target unmutated variant regions.

There are 16 residues in the CDR3. V lost 7 bases and J 1 base, leaving 19 bases between the germline ends. Looked up from germline, CDR1 is LGHDT and CDR2 is YNNKEL (reference sequence). The material sequenced was peripheral blood, taken on day 0 of AZD1222 vaccination. This sequence originates from an adult in good health. The rearrangement uses TRBV3-1 (or the pseudogene TRBV3-2) and TRBJ1-1, with TRBD1 as a possible D gene (6 bases). This chain's CDR3 is CASTTIGGQSNTEAFF. The CDR3 DNA reads TGTGCCAGCACAACGATCGGCGGACAGTCGAACACTGAAGCTTTCTTT.